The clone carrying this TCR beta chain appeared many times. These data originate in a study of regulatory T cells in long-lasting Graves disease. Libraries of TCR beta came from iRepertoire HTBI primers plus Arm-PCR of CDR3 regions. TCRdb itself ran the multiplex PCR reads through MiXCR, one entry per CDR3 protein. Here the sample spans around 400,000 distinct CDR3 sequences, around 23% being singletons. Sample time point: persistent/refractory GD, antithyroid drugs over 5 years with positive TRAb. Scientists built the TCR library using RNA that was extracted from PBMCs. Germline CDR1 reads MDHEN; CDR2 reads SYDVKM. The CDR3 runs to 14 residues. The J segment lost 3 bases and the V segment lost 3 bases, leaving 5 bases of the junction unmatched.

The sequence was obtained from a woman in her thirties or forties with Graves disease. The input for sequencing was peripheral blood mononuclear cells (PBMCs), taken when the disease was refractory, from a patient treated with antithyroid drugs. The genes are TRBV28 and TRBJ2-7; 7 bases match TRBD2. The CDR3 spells CASSFDGGSYEQYF. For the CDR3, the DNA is TGTGCCAGCAGTTTTGACGGCGGGAGCTACGAGCAGTACTTC.